This T cell receptor beta chain was identified in a study of T cell repertoires in cytomegalovirus infection (dated by TCRdb to about 2019). A note on the overall study: Peptide stimulations targeted recently identified HLA-C-restricted CMV epitopes, whose presentation resists viral immunomodulation, together with well-studied HLA-B-restricted epitopes. Because public TCR beta signatures pointed to carriage of CMV infection together with the matching HLA type, the HLA type of each donor mattered for the analysis.

Sequencing was carried out with an Illumina HiSeq 1500. The public reads were reprocessed in TCRdb via fastp at Q25 and MiXCR, keeping in-frame beta chains. Each CDR3 protein appears once, grouped with its most common genes and DNA. The sample includes about 310,000 distinct CDR3 sequences, with around a quarter observed a single time. The top ten clones comprise about an eighth of the sample. The treatment or condition label, as the study defines it: in vitro stimulation with specific CMV peptide epitopes to enrich CMV-specific T cells. Overall results and qualifications from the work: Carriers of CMV infection plus the relevant HLA type were discriminated by the cumulative frequency of public TCR beta family members in the study cohort and in an independent roughly 340-donor cohort. The ex vivo response was dominated by HLA-C-restricted CMV-specific TCR beta clonotypes, and the single most frequent clonotype in two of eight donors was supplied by these HLA-C-restricted clonotypes.

To note about this clonotype: Its antigen has not been determined. No clone much larger than this one lies a single base away; base qualities are absent.

CDR1 MDHEN and CDR2 SYDVKM were looked up in the germline V gene. V lost 7 bases and J lost 6 bases, and the count of bases not matched to a germline gene is 11. From the cysteine through the phenylalanine, the CDR3 covers 15 amino acids. Just the 45-base CDR3 DNA is kept, in frame starting at base 1. The sample in question was cultured PBMCs, obtained from culture after CMV antigen stimulation. The rearrangement joined TRBV28 to TRBJ2-1, and 8 junctional nucleotides match TRBD1. The receptor comes from a human donor in good health (CMV status not recorded). Some clones in this sample may be carry-over from other donors' samples. DNA sequence: TGTGCCAGCACCCCTTGGGCAGGGGGCAGCAATGAGCAGTTCTTC. This encodes CASTPWAGGSNEQFF.